This T cell receptor beta chain is from a study of shared clonotypes between healthy human individuals (dated by TCRdb to about 2020). Study-wide context: Three men and two women, aged 18 to 49 years, made up the cohort. For each donor, CD4 naive and CD4 memory were each given three plates, CD8 naive was given two plates, and CD8 memory was given one plate. To estimate repertoire size and how much clonotype sharing occurs between individuals, the study deeply sequenced the blood TCR repertoires of about five healthy adults. Libraries were prepared and TCR repertoires were sequenced by different laboratories using diverse techniques, in order to increase sequencing depth and limit assay-specific biases. Each donor's leukapheresis produced roughly between about 0.8 and 10 billion PBMCs. Study-level results and caveats: Pairwise subsampling led to the expectation that sequencing depth would affect the degree of clonotype sharing among donors. When a handful of donors were compared, the shared fraction of clonotypes was approximately 5% for naive CD4, around 3.6% for naive CD8, 2% to 2.5% for memory CD4, and around 0.4% for memory CD8. Because the study included a small number of donors, the genetic and exposure-history diversity represented was limited. Even with the large sequencing depth, rarefaction of the sorted-subset datasets indicated that sequencing was incomplete. Naive subsets generally had larger estimated clonotype richness than memory subsets did. Clonotypes shared by all four sorted-subset donors showed higher generation probabilities than non-shared clonotypes. Sampling was restricted to blood, and TCR repertoires in tissue are likely to differ from TCR repertoires in blood.

As to this clone: Which antigen it targets is not known. No base quality information exists; no much larger clone differs at one position.

The donors were healthy, HIV-negative adults with no recently reported acute infections or vaccinations. Every donor was a Caucasian adult residing in Nashville, Tennessee, USA. CD4+ T cells were enriched by magnetic negative selection; naive cells were then positively selected on CD45RA, and the negative fraction formed the memory subset. Blood was collected by leukapheresis, and PBMCs were isolated by Ficoll-Histopaque density gradient centrifugation and then cryopreserved in liquid nitrogen vapor phase. Purity and quantity of every magnetically sorted T cell population were checked by analytical flow cytometry. From each sorted fraction, genomic DNA was isolated and quantified by UV absorbance on a Nanodrop 2000c. Using the deep immunoSEQ assay, multiplex PCR amplified TCR CDR3 regions from genomic DNA. Extracted genomic DNA from each cell subset was spread evenly across all wells of several immunoSEQ 96-well plates, with each plate serving as a replicate. For sorted subsets, each replicate PCR was loaded with 200 ng genomic DNA, equivalent to some 31,000 T cell genomes. The purified libraries were quantified using a Qubit 3.0 fluorometer, sized with a Bioanalyzer 2100, and then quantified again using the KAPA Library Quantification kit. Every immunoSEQ 96-well plate was sequenced on a separate single-read 150-cycle Illumina NextSeq 550 flow cell. The authors processed their data as follows. Because the immunoSEQ output included only junctional sequences and no quality scores, the filtering could not be the same as the filtering used for full-length reads. Sequences were annotated with PyIR, a Python wrapper for IgBLAST v1.9, using IMGT germline references to assign V/J genes and CDR3. Reads were filtered out if the reads had weak V/J assignments (E-value above 1e-6), no CDR3, stop codons, out-of-frame junctions, or ambiguous translated residues. V3J clonotypes were defined as sequences sharing the same inferred V gene, J gene, and CDR3 amino acid sequence. Percentage overlap between repertoires was calculated by dividing the number of shared unique clonotypes by the size of the smaller repertoire. Three approaches were used to assess repertoire richness: RTK rarefaction, the Chao1 estimator, and Recon v2.1 estimates of unobserved clonotypes. Generation probabilities were computed with OLGA for all TCRbeta clonotypes obtained by the gDNA method from several donors. TCRdb stores this immuneACCESS table with in-frame sequences only. Part of the clones is absent; in the studies checked, under half of the shortfall reflects unresolved V genes, and no reason is known for the rest. D and trimming were read from the DNA, whereas the V and J calls and clone size are those reported in that table. The sample records roughly 2.6 million clones, more than 90% of which are singletons. The ten largest clones add up to roughly 0.15% of the sample.

Trimming takes 4 bases from V and 6 bases from J, and the germline ends sit 15 bases apart. The CDR3 contains 14 residues, cysteine and phenylalanine counted. CDR3 DNA is the only sequence kept; it has 42 bases, read in frame from the first base. Based on the germline V gene, the CDR1 and CDR2 sequences are SGHAT and FQNNGV. The chain is assembled from TRBV11-2 and TRBJ1-1; confidence is insufficient to name the D gene. The sequence came from a man aged 18 to 29 in good health. Specimen: naive CD4+ T cells sorted from blood. The cell subset or site label, as the study defines it: CD45RA+ positively selected. The bases are TGTGCCAGCAGCTCGCCTGGCTTTTTCCCTGAAGCTTTCTTT. The encoded protein is CASSSPGFFPEAFF.